A single sample gave rise to the 19 T cell receptor beta chains below, sequenced in a study of Siglec-9 on CD8 T cells in melanoma (dated by TCRdb to between 2019 and 2020). The library was generated by the immunoSEQ multiplex PCR assay. In its TCRdb copy, this immuneACCESS table keeps in-frame sequences only and misses some clones. Where compared with another copy, unresolved V genes explain less than half of these, and the others have no known cause. The sample yields about 36,000 clones; about 86% were counted once. Less than 2% of the sample comes from the top ten. The specimen was Siglec-9- CD8+ T cells sorted from blood. Sample cell subset or site, as interpreted from the label and publication: CD8 T cells lacking Siglec-9. The origin of the receptors is a human donor in good health.

The chain carries TRBV5-1 and TRBJ1-5; possible D gene TRBD1, 6 bases. CDR3 length: 15 residues. The germline V gene has CDR1 SGHRS and CDR2 YFSETQ. Trimming cost V 1 base and J 6 bases, with 14 bases left between them. The CDR3 DNA reads TGCGCCAGCAGCTTGATCTCAGGGGAGGGTCAGCCCCAGCATTTT. It specifies CASSLISGEGQPQHF.

This chain links TRBV7-6 with TRBJ2-2; 10 nucleotides match TRBD1. With V trimmed by 5 bases and J by 3 bases, 6 bases remained unmatched. Germline V gene sequence: CDR1 SGHVS, CDR2 FNYEAQ. This CDR3 region has 16 residues. The CDR3 sequence is CASSNPGQGYTGELFF. CDR3 sequence (DNA): TGTGCCAGCAGCAACCCGGGACAGGGGTACACCGGGGAGCTGTTTTTT.

The V call is TRBV7-9, the J call TRBJ2-1, with a weak D call TRBD2 (6 bases). The CDR3 totals 14 residues. V shed 6 bases and J shed 2 bases, with 11 bases lying between them. Germline V CDR1 and CDR2: SEHNR, FQNEAQ (reference sequence). The CDR3 DNA follows: TGTGCCAGCAGTACCGGGAGCACCTACAATGAGCAGTTCTTC. Translation gives CASSTGSTYNEQFF.

This chain connects TRBV13 to TRBJ2-5; D not certain. Germline values: CDR1 PRHDT, CDR2 FYEKMQ (reference sequence). There are 14 residues in the CDR3. V shed 7 bases and J shed 3 bases, with 15 bases lying between them. The CDR3 nucleotides read TGTGCCAGCACTGGAATGGACGGAGAAGAGACCCAGTACTTC. Encoded protein: CASTGMDGEETQYF.

This clone was observed a few times. The chain joins TRBV19 to TRBJ1-1; D ambiguous. V was shortened by 3 bases and J by 3 bases, with 17 bases between the two germline ends. There are 16 residues in the CDR3. Germline-derived CDR1 and CDR2 are LNHDA and SQIVND (reference sequence). CDR3 nucleotide sequence: TGTGCCAGTAGTATTGCGTGGCGGGAAGTAGACACTGAAGCTTTCTTT. The encoded protein is CASSIAWREVDTEAFF.

This chain connects TRBV10-3 to TRBJ1-2, with D perhaps matching TRBD1 (5 bases). In germline, CDR1 is ENHRY, CDR2 SYGVKD. V gave up 3 bases and J gave up 4 bases, with 9 bases separating them. The CDR3 spans 13 residues. This CDR3 reads CAISDGDLYGYTF. In nucleotides, the CDR3 is TGTGCCATCAGTGATGGGGACCTCTATGGCTACACCTTC.

V gene TRBV6-6 combines with J gene TRBJ2-1; 11 bases agree with TRBD1. Per the germline V gene, CDR1 is MNHNY and CDR2 is SVGAGI (reference sequence). This CDR3 has 15 residues. With V trimmed by 0 bases and J by 6 bases, 1 base remained unmatched. DNA for the CDR3: TGTGCCAGCAGTTACTCCGGGACAGGGGGCAATGAGCAGTTCTTC. This encodes CASSYSGTGGNEQFF.

The CDR3 DNA is TGTGCCAGCAGCTTACTAGCGGGGGAAGATACGCAGTATTTT. Translation: CASSLLAGEDTQYF. The chain combines TRBV7-8 with TRBJ2-3, with 10 positions matching TRBD2. Trimming cost V 2 bases and J 5 bases; bases outside gene matches: 1. Germline V gene lookup returns CDR1 SGHVS and CDR2 FQNEAQ. The CDR3 covers 14 residues.

V gene TRBV11-1 combines with J gene TRBJ2-7, with D unresolved. The length of the CDR3 is 16 residues. The germline V gene has CDR1 SGHAT and CDR2 FQDESV (reference sequence). V was clipped by 4 bases and J by 2 bases, with 18 bases between them. CDR3 residues: CASSSLVIGGAYEQYF. CDR3 sequence (DNA): TGTGCCAGCAGCTCCCTTGTCATTGGTGGGGCCTACGAGCAGTACTTC.

The rearrangement joins TRBV27 to TRBJ2-7; perhaps TRBD2 as D (5 bases). Trimming took off 6 bases at V and 0 bases at J, with 9 bases between the two ends. CDR3 length equals 13 residues. The germline V gene encodes CDR1 MNHEY and CDR2 SMNVEV (reference sequence). CDR3 bases: TGTGCCAGCAGCCCGGGATACTCCTACGAGCAGTACTTC. Amino acid sequence: CASSPGYSYEQYF.

This chain joins TRBV27 and TRBJ2-7; D remains unclear. The CDR3 consists of 15 residues. CDR1 is MNHEY and CDR2 is SMNVEV in the germline V gene (reference sequence). V gave up 3 bases and J gave up 0 bases, with 12 bases separating them. The CDR3 sequence: CASSFGPDNSYEQYF. In DNA form, the CDR3 reads TGTGCCAGCAGTTTCGGTCCGGATAACTCCTACGAGCAGTACTTC.

The chain recombines TRBV5-6 with TRBJ1-1; no clear D. Germline CDR1 is SGHDT and CDR2 is YYEEEE. V was shortened by 4 bases and J by 4 bases, with 11 bases between the two germline ends. The CDR3 length is 13 residues. The CDR3 region is CASSPPWATEAFF. The CDR3 DNA follows: TGTGCCAGCAGCCCCCCGTGGGCCACTGAAGCTTTCTTT.

The V and J genes are TRBV28 and TRBJ2-7; 10 bases match TRBD1. The CDR3 is 16 residues long. From germline, CDR1 is MDHEN and CDR2 SYDVKM. V shed 6 bases and J 3 bases; nucleotides not matched to a gene: 11. The DNA of the CDR3 is TGTGCCAGCAGCTTCTCGCGGGACAGGGGACTCTACGAGCAGTACTTC. It encodes CASSFSRDRGLYEQYF. Based on the CDR3 plus reference TRBV28 and TRBJ2-7, the full variable domain is DVKVTQSSRYLVKRTGEKVFLECVQDMDHENMFWYRQDPGLGLRLIYFSYDVKMKEKGDIPEGYSVSREKKERFSLILESASTNQTSMYLCASSFSRDRGLYEQYFGPGTRLTVT.

The chain uses TRBV19 and TRBJ2-7, with TRBD2 as a possible D gene (5 bases). The ends were cut back, 2 bases at V and 0 bases at J, with 20 bases in the middle. The CDR3 runs 18 residues. CDR1 LNHDA and CDR2 SQIVND come from the germline V gene (reference sequence). The CDR3 DNA follows: TGTGCCAGTAGTATATCCCTGGTGGACTTTACGAGCTCCTACGAGCAGTACTTC. It codes for CASSISLVDFTSSYEQYF.

This clone was detected only once. The chain combines TRBV7-2 with TRBJ2-4; TRBD1 or TRBD2 may be the D gene (7 bases each). Trimming removed 6 bases at V and 8 bases at J, with 23 bases between. There are 16 residues in the CDR3. The V gene's germline CDR1 is SGHTA and CDR2 FQGNSA. CDR3 residues: CASSWPRGGQRDIQYF. As DNA, the CDR3 is TGTGCCAGCAGTTGGCCCCGCGGGGGACAGAGGGACATTCAGTACTTC.

The table lists this clone with a count of one. V is TRBV21-1 and J is TRBJ2-2; no DNA check was done on the table's D call, TRBD1. TRBV21-1 is reported as a pseudogene. The CDR3 consists of 16 residues. CDR3 sequence reads: CASSKPPGQDTGELFF. CDR3 sequence (DNA): TGTGCCAGCAGCAAACCCCCGGGACAGGACACCGGGGAGCTGTTTTTT.

The rearrangement links TRBV9 to TRBJ2-1, with TRBD2 matching over 7 bases. The V segment lost 5 bases and the J segment 2 bases; nucleotides outside the gene matches: 7. The length of the CDR3 is 15 residues. Germline loops: CDR1 SGDLS, CDR2 YYNGEE. The CDR3 DNA reads TGTGCCAGCAGTCCTAGCGGAACCACCTACAATGAGCAGTTCTTC. Its protein product is CASSPSGTTYNEQFF.

Only one count was recorded for this clone. The chain has TRBV10-3 and TRBJ2-1; TRBD2 might be the D (5 bases). Germline-derived CDR1 and CDR2 are ENHRY and SYGVKD. The V end lost 3 bases, the J end lost 8 bases, and 20 bases lay between the germline ends. This CDR3 spans 16 amino acids. The CDR3 is CAISDQSIASSDEQFF. CDR3 nucleotides: TGTGCCATCAGTGACCAAAGCATAGCGTCAAGCGATGAGCAGTTCTTC.

This rearrangement joins TRBV5-8 to TRBJ2-3, with 7 bases identical to TRBD2. This CDR3 comprises 15 residues. V lost 3 bases to trimming and J lost 2 bases; unmatched junction nucleotides: 6. The germline V gene encodes CDR1 SGHTS and CDR2 YDEGEE. In nucleotides, the CDR3 is TGTGCCAGCAGCTCTCCTAGCGGCTACACAGATACGCAGTATTTT. It specifies CASSSPSGYTDTQYF.